One and the same sample provided the 21 T cell receptor beta chains below, sequenced in a study of beta chain features in type 1 diabetes. cDNA synthesis used the whole RNA isolate, giving expressed TCRB sequences. The data were produced by immunoSEQ multiplex PCR, yet TCRdb's version contains in-frame clones alone and is incomplete. Of tens of thousands of clones listed, 30% to 35% were seen once; the top ten hold over 0.4%. Sequenced sample: stem cell memory CD4+ T cells from blood. Source of these receptors: a woman in her late teens or twenties in good health.

V is TRBV4-3 and J is TRBJ2-3; 7 bases match TRBD1. The CDR3 contains 13 residues. CDR1 and CDR2 from the germline V gene are LGHNA and YSLEER. With V trimmed by 8 bases and J by 1 base, 3 bases remained unmatched. Written as DNA, the CDR3 is TGCGCCAGCGGGGACAGACGCACAGATACGCAGTATTTT. Translated, it gives CASGDRRTDTQYF.

This clone was observed a handful of times. CDR3 nucleotides: TGTGCCATCAGTGAGTTCAGGGGCGAGACCCAGTACTTC. Translating it yields CAISEFRGETQYF. The V and J genes are TRBV10-3 and TRBJ2-5, with a possible D match to TRBD1 (6 bases). Germline V gives CDR1 ENHRY, CDR2 SYGVKD. The CDR3 runs to 13 residues. Trimming removed 1 base at V and 5 bases at J, with 8 bases between.

A few counts support this clone. V and J are TRBV5-6 and TRBJ2-3; 10 positions agree with TRBD1. Germline CDR1 is SGHDT and CDR2 is YYEEEE. V gave up 5 bases and J gave up 0 bases; unmatched junction bases: 6. The CDR3 consists of 16 residues. The CDR3 nucleotides are TGTGCCAGCAGTTACCGGACAGGGGGGAGCACAGATACGCAGTATTTT. This translates into CASSYRTGGSTDTQYF.

The chain combines TRBV19 with TRBJ2-2, with 8 bases identical to TRBD2. The V gene's germline CDR1 is LNHDA and CDR2 SQIVND (reference sequence). V was clipped by 5 bases and J by 2 bases; unmatched bases: 10. CDR3 length equals 17 residues. The CDR3 nucleotides are TGTGCCAGTAGTCGGTTGGGACTAGATCCTAACACCGGGGAGCTGTTTTTT. Its protein product is CASSRLGLDPNTGELFF.

V and J are TRBV2 and TRBJ1-1, with a possible D match to TRBD1 (5 bases). Germline lookup yields CDR1 SNHLY and CDR2 FYNNEI. Trimming removed 2 bases from V and 6 bases from J, with 10 bases in between. This CDR3 is 13 amino acids long. The CDR3 DNA follows: TGTGCCAGCAGTGAACAGGGTCTGGCTGAAGCTTTCTTT. It specifies CASSEQGLAEAFF.

This clone was observed a handful of times. The chain is built from TRBV7-9 and TRBJ2-7, with 11 bases fitting TRBD1. The length of the CDR3 is 14 residues. Germline CDR1 SEHNR, CDR2 FQNEAQ (reference sequence). After removal of 5 bases from V and 3 bases from J, the junction contained 3 bases not matched to a gene. In nucleotides, the CDR3 is TGTGCCAGCAGCACCGGGACAGGGGGCTACGAGCAGTACTTC. This sequence encodes CASSTGTGGYEQYF.

The CDR3 is CASSLATATGELFF. The CDR3 nucleotides read TGTGCCAGCAGCTTAGCCACAGCTACCGGGGAGCTGTTTTTT. The gene calls are TRBV7-6 and TRBJ2-2; D gene ambiguous. CDR1 and CDR2 from the germline V gene are SGHVS and FNYEAQ. The CDR3 is 14 residues long. V dropped 0 bases and J dropped 5 bases, with 7 bases sitting between them.

The table lists this clone with a few counts. The chain links TRBV7-3 to TRBJ1-6, with 10 bases that match TRBD1. With 4 bases clipped from V and 8 bases from J, the junction kept 5 bases outside the gene matches. Germline values: CDR1 SGHTA, CDR2 FQGTGA. This CDR3 contains 15 residues. The CDR3 protein is CASSSSGTGDSPLHF. As DNA, the CDR3 is TGTGCCAGCAGCTCTTCTGGGACAGGGGATTCACCCCTCCACTTT.

This clone was counted a few times. The chain carries TRBV4-3 and TRBJ2-3, with 14 positions matching TRBD2. Germline CDR1 and CDR2: LGHNA and YSLEER. CDR3 length: 16 residues. With 4 bases clipped from V and 11 bases from J, the junction kept 11 bases outside the gene matches. The CDR3 loop is CASSPGLAGALLGQYF. The CDR3 region has the DNA TGCGCCAGCAGCCCGGGACTAGCGGGGGCCCTACTCGGGCAGTATTTT.

The chain has TRBV30 and TRBJ2-3; the D is unclear. V lost 5 bases to trimming and J lost 4 bases, with 7 bases between them. This CDR3 is 11 amino acids long. Germline assignment: CDR1 GTSNPN and CDR2 SVGIG (reference sequence). CDR3 in DNA: TGTGCCTGGGAAACGGCAGATACGCAGTATTTT. Translated: CAWETADTQYF.

The V and J genes are TRBV18 and TRBJ2-6, with TRBD1 matching over 10 bases. Germline V gives CDR1 KGHSH, CDR2 LQKENI. This CDR3 spans 18 amino acids. Trimming at V came to 6 bases and at J to 2 bases, leaving 10 bases not matched to a gene. The CDR3 DNA sequence: TGTGCCAGCTCGCCGCTCCGGGACAGGGGAACTGGGGCCAACGTCCTGACTTTC. It translates to CASSPLRDRGTGANVLTF.

This clone was found a few times. This chain joins TRBV7-9 and TRBJ1-6, with D tentatively TRBD1 (5 bases). CDR1 is SEHNR, CDR2 FQNEAQ, per germline (reference sequence). The CDR3 spans 14 residues. The V end lost 2 bases, the J end lost 7 bases, and 9 bases lay between the germline ends. The chain's CDR3 is CASSLMTENSPLHF. The DNA of the CDR3 is TGTGCCAGCAGCTTAATGACAGAAAATTCACCCCTCCACTTT.

The table lists this clone with a count of one. The gene calls are TRBV9 and TRBJ2-3; D call uncertain. The V gene's germline CDR1 is SGDLS and CDR2 YYNGEE. V was clipped by 0 bases and J by 2 bases, with 10 bases between them. CDR3 length: 15 amino acids. The CDR3 region is CASSVADRTTDTQYF. CDR3 in DNA: TGTGCCAGCAGCGTAGCTGATAGAACCACAGATACGCAGTATTTT. Based on the CDR3 plus reference TRBV9 and TRBJ2-3, the full variable domain is DSGVTQTPKHLITATGQRVTLRCSPRSGDLSVYWYQQSLDQGLQFLIQYYNGEERAKGNILERFSAQQFPDLHSELNLSSLELGDSALYFCASSVADRTTDTQYFGPGTRLTVL.

The sample holds one count of this clone. The gene calls are TRBV15 and TRBJ2-1; D ambiguous. The length of the CDR3 is 14 residues. Germline CDR1 and CDR2: LNHNV and YYDKDF (reference sequence). The V and J ends lost 0 bases and 4 bases respectively, with 7 bases between them. CDR3 DNA sequence: TGTGCCACCAGCAGAGATACTGATTACAATGAGCAGTTCTTC. Amino acids: CATSRDTDYNEQFF.

This clone was seen more than once but under ten times. The rearrangement joins TRBV4-1 to TRBJ2-1; 11 bases are shared with TRBD2. Germline V gene lookup returns CDR1 MGHRA and CDR2 YSYEKL. V lost 1 base, J lost 7 bases, and 9 bases stayed unmatched. The CDR3 sequence is 17 residues long. The CDR3 nucleotides are TGCGCCAGCAGCCAAGGTCGTGGGACTAGCGGAGGAAATGAGCAGTTCTTC. Translated: CASSQGRGTSGGNEQFF.

In its sample, this clone was seen a few times. CDR3: CASSRQQGYEQYF. The CDR3 bases are TGTGCCAGCAGCAGGCAACAGGGCTACGAGCAGTACTTC. J is TRBJ2-7 and V is TRBV5-6, with a possible D match to TRBD1 (6 bases). The CDR3 covers 13 residues. Germline V lookup: CDR1 SGHDT, CDR2 YYEEEE. The ends were cut back, 4 bases at V and 3 bases at J, with 11 bases in the middle.

This rearrangement joins TRBV27 to TRBJ1-2, with D perhaps TRBD1 (5 bases). The germline gives CDR1 MNHEY, CDR2 SMNVEV (reference sequence). With 4 bases removed from V and 7 bases from J, the gap between germline ends came to 13 bases. This CDR3 is 13 amino acids long. CDR3: CASSSKGFGGYTF. CDR3 sequence (DNA): TGTGCCAGCAGTTCAAAGGGGTTTGGTGGCTACACCTTC.

The chain joins TRBV4-2 to TRBJ2-2; 8 bases match TRBD2. The CDR3 is made up of 16 amino acids. Germline CDR1 LGHNA, CDR2 YNFKEQ. V was clipped by 1 base and J by 5 bases; unmatched bases: 6. The CDR3 sequence is CASSQAGSSGTGELFF. CDR3 nucleotides: TGTGCCAGCAGCCAAGCAGGGTCTAGCGGGACCGGGGAGCTGTTTTTT.

This clone was seen only a few times. The chain combines TRBV2 with TRBJ2-3, with 8 bases aligning to TRBD1. This CDR3 region has 14 residues. The V segment lost 5 bases and the J segment 3 bases; nucleotides outside the gene matches: 4. Germline CDR1 is SNHLY and CDR2 is FYNNEI. CDR3 DNA sequence: TGTGCCAGCAGTCGGACAGGGTGGACAGATACGCAGTATTTT. Protein: CASSRTGWTDTQYF.

DNA of the CDR3: TGTGCCAGCAGTGAAACTACCCATAGCAATCAGCCCCAGCATTTT. This sequence encodes CASSETTHSNQPQHF. The V call is TRBV6-1, the J call TRBJ1-5; D not certain. V was shortened by 2 bases and J by 0 bases, with 8 bases between the two germline ends. In germline, CDR1 is MNHNS, CDR2 SASEGT. The CDR3 runs to 15 residues.

This clone occurred once. V and J are TRBV19 and TRBJ2-1, with 10 bases that match TRBD2. With V trimmed by 0 bases and J by 4 bases, 3 bases remained unmatched. The germline CDR1 and CDR2 sequences are LNHDA and SQIVND (reference sequence). The CDR3 contains 16 residues. CDR3 in DNA: TGTGCCAGTAGTATAGACAGCGGGGGGGCATACAATGAGCAGTTCTTC. The encoded protein is CASSIDSGGAYNEQFF.